This T cell receptor (beta chain) was sequenced for a study of CD8+ T cells in alopecia areata. About the research overall: Tofacitinib exposure lasted 6 to 18 months, followed by 6 months off drug.

Trimming cost V 3 bases and J 13 bases; bases outside gene matches: 8. Germline V gene lookup returns CDR1 SGHDT and CDR2 YYEEEE. CDR3 length: 12 residues. Reverse transcribed after extraction, RNA yielded cDNA as the sequencing template. Clones were sequenced by immunoSEQ multiplex PCR, and TCRdb holds only the in-frame ones, with some missing. The sample contains 95,000 to 110,000 clones, approximately 84% of which appear only once. Treatment specified: oral pan-JAK inhibitor, 5-10 mg twice daily. Points on this clone: Its antigen is currently unknown.

Study-level points and caveats: Among the top 100, expanded CD8+ clones, as well as scalp clonality, were significantly decreased by tofacitinib. Lesional scalp exceeded normal scalp in clonality, especially in alopecia totalis/universalis.

Sequences were derived from CD8+ T cells sorted from blood, sampled at roughly week 30, from a patient treated with tofacitinib. The V gene is TRBV5-6, the J gene TRBJ2-3; TRBD2 aligns across 7 bases. The receptor comes from a human donor with alopecia areata. The CDR3 DNA reads TGTGCCAGCAGCTCGAGCGGGGAAGAGGAGTATTTT. This sequence encodes CASSSSGEEEYF.